This T cell receptor (beta chain) was obtained from a study of T cell responses to AZD1222 COVID-19 vaccine. Overall study findings and caveats: Among spike-specific TCRs, nearly half reportedly target unmutated variant regions.

The V and J ends lost 8 bases and 0 bases respectively, with 19 bases between them. There are 17 residues in the CDR3. Germline V gene sequence: CDR1 KGHSH, CDR2 LQKENI. As concerns this clone: What it binds is not known.

Method: immunoSEQ multiplex PCR; TCRdb's copy keeps in-frame clones and lacks some. The table includes more than 250,000 clones, 80% to 95% detected once. The origin of this receptor is an adult in good health. The source was peripheral blood, collected on day 0 of AZD1222 vaccination. The chain joins TRBV18 to TRBJ2-2; D ambiguous. CDR3 sequence reads: CASPSTSSTPNTGELFF. The CDR3 nucleotides are TGTGCCAGCCCCAGCACCTCTTCAACTCCGAACACCGGGGAGCTGTTTTTT.